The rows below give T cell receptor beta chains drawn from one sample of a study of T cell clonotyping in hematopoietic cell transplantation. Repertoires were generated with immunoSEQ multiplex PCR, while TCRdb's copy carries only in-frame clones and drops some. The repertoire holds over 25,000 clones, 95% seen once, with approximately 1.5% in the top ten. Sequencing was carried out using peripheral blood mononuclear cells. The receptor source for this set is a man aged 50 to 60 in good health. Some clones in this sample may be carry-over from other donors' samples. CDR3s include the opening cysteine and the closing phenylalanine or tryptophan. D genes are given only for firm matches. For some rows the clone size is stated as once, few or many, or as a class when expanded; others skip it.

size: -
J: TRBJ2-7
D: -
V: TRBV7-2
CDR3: CASSLDRQSSYEQYF
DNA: TGTGCCAGCAGCTTAGACCGCCAGAGCTCCTACGAGCAGTACTTC

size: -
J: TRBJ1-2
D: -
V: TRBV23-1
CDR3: CASSLARPYGYTF
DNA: TGCGCCAGCAGCCTTGCTCGGCCCTATGGCTACACCTTC

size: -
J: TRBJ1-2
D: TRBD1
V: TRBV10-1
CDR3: CASSEVGQPPAYGYTF
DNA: TGCGCCAGCAGTGAGGTGGGACAGCCACCGGCCTATGGCTACACCTTC

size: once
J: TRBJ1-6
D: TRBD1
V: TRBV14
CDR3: CASSQIRGQGMSSYNSPLHF
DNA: TGTGCCAGCAGCCAGATAAGGGGGCAGGGTATGAGCTCCTATAATTCACCCCTCCACTTT

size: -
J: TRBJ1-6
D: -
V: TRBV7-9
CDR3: CASSWDTTWGSPLHF
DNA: TGTGCCAGCAGCTGGGACACTACCTGGGGTTCACCCCTCCACTTT

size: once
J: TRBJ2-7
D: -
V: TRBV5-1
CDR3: CASSLEASGLTYEQYF
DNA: TGCGCCAGCAGCTTGGAGGCAAGTGGGCTAACCTACGAGCAGTACTTC

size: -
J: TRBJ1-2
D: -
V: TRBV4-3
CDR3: CASSQDFGDKLGGYTF
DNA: TGCGCCAGCAGCCAAGATTTTGGGGACAAACTTGGGGGCTACACCTTC

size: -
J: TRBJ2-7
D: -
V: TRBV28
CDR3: CATQTGTYEQYF
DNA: TGTGCCACCCAGACAGGAACCTACGAGCAGTACTTC

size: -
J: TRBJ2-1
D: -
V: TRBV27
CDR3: CASSTGLEYNEQFF
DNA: TGTGCCAGCAGTACGGGACTGGAATACAATGAGCAGTTCTTC

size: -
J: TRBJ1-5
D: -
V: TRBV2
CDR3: CASSESRPSNQPQHF
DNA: TGTGCCAGCAGTGAAAGCCGCCCTAGCAATCAGCCCCAGCATTTT

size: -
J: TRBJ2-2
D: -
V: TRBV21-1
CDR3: CASRADKRTGELFF
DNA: TGTGCCAGCAGGGCGGACAAAAGGACCGGGGAGCTGTTTTTT

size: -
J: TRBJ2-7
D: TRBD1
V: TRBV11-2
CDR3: CASSTPGQPYEQYF
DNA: TGTGCCAGCAGCACTCCGGGACAGCCCTACGAGCAGTACTTC

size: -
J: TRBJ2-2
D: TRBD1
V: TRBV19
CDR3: CASSRGQGISNTGELFF
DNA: TGTGCCAGTAGTAGGGGACAGGGGATCTCTAACACCGGGGAGCTGTTTTTT

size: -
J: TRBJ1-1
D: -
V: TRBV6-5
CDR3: CASTAQGLAFF
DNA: TGTGCCAGCACCGCACAGGGCTTGGCTTTCTTT

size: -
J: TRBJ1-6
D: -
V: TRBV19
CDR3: CASSQDRTYNSPLHF
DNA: TGTGCCAGTAGTCAAGACAGGACCTATAATTCACCCCTCCACTTT

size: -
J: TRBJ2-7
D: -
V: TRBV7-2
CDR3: CASSLRGIYEQYF
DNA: TGTGCCAGCAGCTTACGGGGGATCTACGAGCAGTACTTC

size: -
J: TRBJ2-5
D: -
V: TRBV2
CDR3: CASQVGTQYF
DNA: TGTGCCAGCCAAGTGGGGACCCAGTACTTC

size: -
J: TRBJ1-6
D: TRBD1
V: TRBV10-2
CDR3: CASSEGTGASPLHF
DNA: TGCGCCAGCAGTGAGGGGACAGGGGCTTCACCCCTCCACTTT

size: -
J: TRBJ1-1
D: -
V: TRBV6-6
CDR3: CASSMQSNTEAFF
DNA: TGTGCCAGCAGTATGCAGTCGAACACTGAAGCTTTCTTT

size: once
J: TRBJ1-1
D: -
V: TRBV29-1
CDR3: CSARGGSNTEAFF
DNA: TGCAGCGCCCGGGGGGGATCGAACACTGAAGCTTTCTTT

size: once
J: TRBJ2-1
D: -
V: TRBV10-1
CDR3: CASSSGQINNEQFF
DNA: TGCGCCAGCAGTTCTGGACAGATAAACAATGAGCAGTTCTTC

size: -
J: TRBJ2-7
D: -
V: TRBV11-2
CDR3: CASSLGKGSYEQYF
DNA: TGTGCCAGCAGCTTAGGAAAGGGCAGCTACGAGCAGTACTTC

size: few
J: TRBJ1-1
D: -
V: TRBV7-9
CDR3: CASSHRSTEAFF
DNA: TGTGCCAGCAGCCATCGATCCACTGAAGCTTTCTTT

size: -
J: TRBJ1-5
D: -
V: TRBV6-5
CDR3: CASSLQLGGNQPQHF
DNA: TGTGCCAGCAGCTTACAGTTAGGTGGCAATCAGCCCCAGCATTTT

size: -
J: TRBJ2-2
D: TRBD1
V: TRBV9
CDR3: CASSSRDREARISNTGELFF
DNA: TGTGCCAGCAGCTCCCGGGACAGGGAAGCTCGCATTTCGAACACCGGGGAGCTGTTTTTT

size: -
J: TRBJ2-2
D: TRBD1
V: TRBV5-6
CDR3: CASSSRDRLSNTGELFF
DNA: TGTGCCAGCAGCTCCCGGGACAGACTTTCGAACACCGGGGAGCTGTTTTTT